This T cell receptor (beta chain) derives from a study of blood T cell repertoires in COVID-19. In the study overall: Samples of COVID-19 (acute and convalescent) were obtained from the United States, Italy and Spain. PBMCs, B-cell-depleted T cells, or T cells were the source of the cDNA or gDNA that made up the material.

Only one count was recorded for this clone. Some clones are missing from TCRdb's copy, which holds only in-frame ones; the method was immunoSEQ multiplex PCR. The table shows roughly 200,000 clones, with 75% to 90% occurring only once. The CDR3 extends over 13 amino acids. Germline V gene sequence: CDR1 MNHEY, CDR2 SVGAGI. V shed 7 bases and J shed 2 bases, with 12 bases lying between them. This chain uses TRBV6-5 with TRBJ2-7; D remains unclear. The receptor's source is a man aged 55 to 70 with acute or convalescent COVID-19. The sequenced material came from peripheral blood. CDR3 residues: CASIFDRAYEQYF. Written as DNA, the CDR3 is TGTGCCAGCATCTTTGATCGAGCCTACGAGCAGTACTTC.